The rows below give T cell receptor beta chains drawn from one sample of a study of cytomegalovirus exposure and HLA in healthy donors. Profiling relied on immunoSEQ multiplex PCR, and the TCRdb table lists in-frame clones only, not all of them. The sample lists hundreds of thousands of clones; less than 85% were seen once. Sequenced input: PBMCs. The receptor source for this set is a woman aged 18-29 years in good health and CMV-seronegative. Both conserved end residues are part of each CDR3. A D gene is named only where the DNA matches it firmly. Clone sizes are given selectively: once, few, many, or a class where the clone is expanded.

TRBV10-3	NA	TRBD1	TRBJ2-7	CAISGSPDRPYEQYF	TGTGCCATCAGTGGCAGTCCGGACAGGCCTTACGAGCAGTACTTC
TRBV7-8	NA	TRBD1	TRBJ2-7	CASRPTGGAWYEQYF	TGTGCCAGCAGGCCCACAGGGGGCGCTTGGTACGAGCAGTACTTC
TRBV30	NA	NA	TRBJ1-1	CAWSPGMNTEAFF	TGTGCCTGGAGTCCAGGGATGAACACTGAAGCTTTCTTT
TRBV6-1	NA	NA	TRBJ2-7	CASSEEPGASYEQYF	TGTGCCAGCAGTGAGGAACCCGGGGCGTCCTACGAGCAGTACTTC
TRBV28	few	TRBD1	TRBJ1-2	CASSERDRGYGYTF	TGTGCCAGCAGCGAGCGGGACAGGGGGTATGGCTACACCTTC
TRBV7-9	NA	NA	TRBJ1-5	CASSSNNQPQHF	TGTGCCAGCAGCTCCAACAATCAGCCCCAGCATTTT
TRBV30	NA	NA	TRBJ1-1	CAWSRIASSTEAFF	TGTGCCTGGTCGAGGATAGCTTCGTCCACTGAAGCTTTCTTT
TRBV29-1	once	NA	TRBJ1-1	CSVRTGGNTEAFF	TGCAGCGTCAGGACCGGGGGAAACACTGAAGCTTTCTTT
TRBV13	NA	TRBD1	TRBJ1-4	CASSSRQGASEKLFF	TGTGCCAGCAGCTCCAGACAGGGGGCTTCTGAAAAACTGTTTTTT
TRBV6-1	NA	NA	TRBJ2-7	CASSEWDLPEQYF	TGTGCCAGCAGTGAATGGGACCTACCCGAGCAGTACTTC
TRBV7-9	NA	TRBD2	TRBJ2-3	CASSSGGAGGFTDTQYF	TGTGCCAGCAGTTCCGGAGGGGCGGGAGGGTTCACAGATACGCAGTATTTT
TRBV5-1	NA	NA	TRBJ2-3	CASSLSTARDTQYF	TGCGCCAGCAGCTTGTCGACAGCGCGGGATACGCAGTATTTT
TRBV2	NA	NA	TRBJ2-5	CASSEGPVQETQYF	TGTGCCAGCAGTGAAGGGCCAGTCCAAGAGACCCAGTACTTC
TRBV18	NA	NA	TRBJ2-3	CASSPSSGGTDTQYF	TGTGCCAGCTCACCATCTTCGGGTGGCACAGATACGCAGTATTTT
TRBV18	NA	NA	TRBJ1-5	CASSPVISNQPQHF	TGTGCCAGCTCACCGGTAATCAGCAATCAGCCCCAGCATTTT
TRBV9	once	NA	TRBJ2-2	CASSDGTADGELFF	TGTGCCAGCAGCGATGGGACGGCGGACGGGGAGCTGTTTTTT
TRBV2	NA	TRBD1	TRBJ1-4	CASSLTGVEKLFF	TGTGCCAGCAGCCTGACAGGGGTCGAAAAACTGTTTTTT
TRBV4-1	NA	TRBD2	TRBJ2-3	CASSQGGLADGTDTQYF	TGCGCCAGCAGCCAAGGGGGACTAGCGGACGGGACAGATACGCAGTATTTT
TRBV29-1	NA	NA	TRBJ2-7	CSVEDRGPPYEQYF	TGCAGCGTTGAAGATCGGGGGCCCCCCTACGAGCAGTACTTC
TRBV30	NA	NA	TRBJ1-5	CAWSVGGTSNQPQHF	TGTGCCTGGAGTGTCGGCGGGACTAGCAATCAGCCCCAGCATTTT
TRBV2	NA	TRBD1	TRBJ1-2	CASMRDRANYGYTF	TGTGCCAGCATGAGGGACAGGGCGAACTATGGCTACACCTTC
TRBV27	NA	TRBD2	TRBJ2-2	CASSSGTSGNTGELFF	TGTGCCAGCAGCTCGGGGACTAGCGGGAACACCGGGGAGCTGTTTTTT
TRBV9	NA	TRBD2	TRBJ2-7	CASSNPSGGSFGEQYF	TGTGCCAGCAGCAACCCTAGCGGGGGGTCCTTCGGCGAGCAGTACTTC
TRBV5-1	few	NA	TRBJ1-3	CASSPVGSGNTIYF	TGCGCCAGCAGCCCCGTGGGTTCTGGAAACACCATATATTTT
TRBV9	NA	NA	TRBJ2-5	CASSVGRGGETQYF	TGTGCCAGCAGCGTAGGACGAGGGGGAGAGACCCAGTACTTC
TRBV28	NA	NA	TRBJ2-7	CASRPTASYEQYF	TGTGCCAGCAGGCCGACAGCTTCCTACGAGCAGTACTTC
TRBV27	NA	NA	TRBJ2-3	CASSLTAGSTDTQYF	TGTGCCAGCAGTTTAACCGCGGGGAGCACAGATACGCAGTATTTT
TRBV11-2	NA	TRBD1	TRBJ1-3	CASSLGTGPTGNTIYF	TGTGCCAGCAGCTTAGGGACAGGGCCTACGGGAAACACCATATATTTT
TRBV25-1	NA	NA	TRBJ2-1	CASSEFVDGQNYNEQFF	TGTGCCAGCAGTGAATTCGTTGATGGACAGAACTACAATGAGCAGTTCTTC
TRBV2	NA	TRBD2	TRBJ2-2	CASSKLAGANTGELFF	TGTGCCAGCAGTAAGTTGGCGGGGGCGAACACCGGGGAGCTGTTTTTT
TRBV6-6	NA	NA	TRBJ1-4	CASRTVSNEKLFF	TGTGCCAGCAGGACAGTTTCTAATGAAAAACTGTTTTTT
TRBV15	NA	TRBD1	TRBJ2-5	CATSRAGTGQETQYF	TGTGCCACCAGCAGAGCCGGGACAGGGCAAGAGACCCAGTACTTC
TRBV29-1	NA	NA	TRBJ1-2	CSVDALNYGYTF	TGCAGCGTTGATGCCTTGAACTATGGCTACACCTTC
TRBV6-1	NA	NA	TRBJ1-5	CASSELWGPDQPQHF	TGTGCCAGCAGTGAGCTCTGGGGCCCGGATCAGCCCCAGCATTTT
TRBV29-1	NA	NA	TRBJ2-7	CSVEDQSFEQYF	TGCAGCGTTGAAGATCAATCTTTCGAGCAGTACTTC
TRBV30	NA	NA	TRBJ1-5	CAWSLPYQPQHF	TGTGCCTGGAGCCTCCCATATCAGCCCCAGCATTTT
TRBV5-6	NA	NA	TRBJ1-1	CASSSVDTEAFF	TGTGCCAGCAGCTCTGTCGACACTGAAGCTTTCTTT
TRBV11-3	NA	TRBD2	TRBJ2-7	CASSRLAGVGEQYF	TGTGCCAGCAGCCGTCTAGCGGGAGTAGGGGAGCAGTACTTC
TRBV6-1	NA	NA	TRBJ2-7	CASSEGLGPAYEQYF	TGTGCCAGCAGTGAAGGGTTGGGGCCCGCCTACGAGCAGTACTTC
TRBV23-1	NA	NA	TRBJ2-7	CASSRNLF	TGCGCCAGCAGTCGGAACCTCTTC
TRBV19	NA	NA	TRBJ1-5	CASRTPSRDLNQPQHF	TGTGCCAGTAGAACTCCCTCCAGGGACCTCAATCAGCCCCAGCATTTT
TRBV2	NA	TRBD1	TRBJ1-4	CASDSPTGDNEKLFF	TGTGCCAGCGACTCTCCGACAGGGGATAATGAAAAACTGTTTTTT
TRBV2	NA	NA	TRBJ1-1	CASSGGGVGTEAFF	TGTGCCAGCAGCGGCGGGGGCGTGGGCACTGAAGCTTTCTTT
TRBV29-1	once	TRBD1	TRBJ2-1	CSVEVRGGPIGNEQFF	TGCAGCGTTGAAGTCCGAGGGGGCCCTATCGGCAATGAGCAGTTCTTC
TRBV27	once	NA	TRBJ2-1	CASSLDSLSYNEQFF	TGTGCCAGCAGTTTAGACAGTCTCTCCTACAATGAGCAGTTCTTC
TRBV30	NA	NA	TRBJ1-2	CAWSVVPRYGYTF	TGTGCCTGGAGTGTAGTACCGCGTTATGGCTACACCTTC
TRBV2	NA	NA	TRBJ1-2	CASSAGTNYGYTF	TGTGCCAGCAGTGCCGGAACTAACTATGGCTACACCTTC
TRBV5-1	NA	TRBD1	TRBJ1-4	CASSLDGTGTEKLFF	TGCGCCAGCAGCTTGGACGGGACAGGGACTGAAAAACTGTTTTTT
TRBV7-9	few	NA	TRBJ1-2	CASSLAGGYTF	TGTGCCAGCAGCTTGGCTGGGGGCTACACCTTC
TRBV18	NA	NA	TRBJ2-7	CASSLRDGPYEQYF	TGTGCCAGCTCCCTCAGGGACGGACCCTACGAGCAGTACTTC
TRBV27	NA	NA	TRBJ1-5	CASSLFQGRGNQPQHF	TGTGCCAGCAGTTTATTCCAGGGGCGAGGCAATCAGCCCCAGCATTTT